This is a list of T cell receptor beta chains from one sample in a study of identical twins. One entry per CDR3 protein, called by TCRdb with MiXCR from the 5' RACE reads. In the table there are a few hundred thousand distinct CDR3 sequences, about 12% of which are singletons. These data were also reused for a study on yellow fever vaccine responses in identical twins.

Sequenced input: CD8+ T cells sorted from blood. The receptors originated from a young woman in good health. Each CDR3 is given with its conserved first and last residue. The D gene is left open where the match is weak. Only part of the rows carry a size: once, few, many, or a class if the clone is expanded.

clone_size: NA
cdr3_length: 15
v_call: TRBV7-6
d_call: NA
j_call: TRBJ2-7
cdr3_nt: TGTGCCAGCAGTACCGAGTCGGACGGATCCTACGAGCAGTACTTC
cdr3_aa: CASSTESDGSYEQYF

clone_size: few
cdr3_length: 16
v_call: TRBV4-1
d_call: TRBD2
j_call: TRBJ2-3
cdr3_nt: TGCGCCAGCAGCCAGCTGCGGGGGGGCGGCACAGATACGCAGTATTTT
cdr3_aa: CASSQLRGGGTDTQYF

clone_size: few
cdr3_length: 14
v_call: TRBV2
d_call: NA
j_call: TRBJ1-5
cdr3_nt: TGTGCCAGCAGTACCGGCCGGTACAATCAGCCCCAGCATTTT
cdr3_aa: CASSTGRYNQPQHF

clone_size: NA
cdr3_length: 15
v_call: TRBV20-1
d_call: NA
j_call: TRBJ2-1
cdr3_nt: TGCAGTGCTCCCCTGGACGGCGGGAATTACAATGAGCAGTTCTTC
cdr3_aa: CSAPLDGGNYNEQFF

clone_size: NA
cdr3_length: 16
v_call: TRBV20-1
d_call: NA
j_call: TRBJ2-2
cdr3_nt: TGCAGTGCTAGTCCGTACGGGGATAGGAGCACCGGGGAGCTGTTTTTT
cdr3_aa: CSASPYGDRSTGELFF

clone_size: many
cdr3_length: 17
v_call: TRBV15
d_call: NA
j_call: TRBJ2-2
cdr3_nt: TGTGCCACCAGCAGAGACCTCTCACAGGGTGACACCGGGGAGCTGTTTTTT
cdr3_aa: CATSRDLSQGDTGELFF

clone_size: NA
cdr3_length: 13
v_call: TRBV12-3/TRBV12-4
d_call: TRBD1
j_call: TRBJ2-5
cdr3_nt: TGTGCCAGCAGTGGACAGGGGAGGGTGACCCAGTACTTC
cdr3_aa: CASSGQGRVTQYF

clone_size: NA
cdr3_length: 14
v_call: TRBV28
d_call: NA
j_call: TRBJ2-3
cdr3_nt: TGTGCCAGCAGTCGAGGGGGGAACACAGATACGCAGTATTTT
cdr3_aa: CASSRGGNTDTQYF

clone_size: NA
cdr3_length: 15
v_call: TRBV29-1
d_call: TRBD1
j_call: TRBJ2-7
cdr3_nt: TGCAGCGTTATTTGGGGGACAGGCCTGACCTACGAGCAGTACTTC
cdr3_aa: CSVIWGTGLTYEQYF

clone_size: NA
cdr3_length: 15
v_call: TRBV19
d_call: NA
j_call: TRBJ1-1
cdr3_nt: TGTGCCAGTACCCCGGGGGGGGCTGGGAACACTGAAGCTTTCTTT
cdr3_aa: CASTPGGAGNTEAFF

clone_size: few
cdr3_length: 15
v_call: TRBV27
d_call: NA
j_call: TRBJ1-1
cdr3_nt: TGTGCCAGCAGTTTATCTCGGACATTGAACACTGAAGCTTTCTTT
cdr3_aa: CASSLSRTLNTEAFF

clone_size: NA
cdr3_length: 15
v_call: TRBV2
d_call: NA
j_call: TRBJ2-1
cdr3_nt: TGTGCCAGCAGTGTTAGCGGCCAGCCTTACAATGAGCAGTTCTTC
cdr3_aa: CASSVSGQPYNEQFF

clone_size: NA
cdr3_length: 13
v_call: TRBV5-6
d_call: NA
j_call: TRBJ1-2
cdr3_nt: TGTGCCAGCAGCTTGTGGCGGACCGATGGCTACACCTTC
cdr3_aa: CASSLWRTDGYTF

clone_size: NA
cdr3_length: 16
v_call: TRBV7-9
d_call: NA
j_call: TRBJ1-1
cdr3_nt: TGTGCCAGCAGCCCGACTCTCCCCCAAGATAACACTGAAGCTTTCTTT
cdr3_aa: CASSPTLPQDNTEAFF

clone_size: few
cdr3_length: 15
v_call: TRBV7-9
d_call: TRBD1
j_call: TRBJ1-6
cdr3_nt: TGTGCCAGCAGCTTAGGGGACAGGGGAAAAGGAACCCTCCACTTT
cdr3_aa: CASSLGDRGKGTLHF

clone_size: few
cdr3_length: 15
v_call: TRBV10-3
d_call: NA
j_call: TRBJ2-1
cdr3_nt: TGTGCCATCAGTGGGGGGGCGGGGGTATACAATGAGCAGTTCTTC
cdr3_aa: CAISGGAGVYNEQFF

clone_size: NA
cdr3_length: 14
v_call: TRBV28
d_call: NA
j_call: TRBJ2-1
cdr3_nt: TGTGCCAGCAGTCTCCGAGCCGGATTTAGTGAGCAGTTCTTC
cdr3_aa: CASSLRAGFSEQFF